This note documents a single TCR beta chain sequence. The antigen remains unidentified. The data stem from a study of cytomegalovirus exposure and HLA in healthy donors. Notes on the study in general: Most TCR beta V segments were productive about 87% or about 30% of the time in an earlier analysis.

Both 60 Vbeta primers and 13 Jbeta primers went into the PCR. Clones were read by immunoSEQ multiplex PCR, and TCRdb kept only the in-frame ones, dropping some. The sample contains roughly 190,000 clones, about 70% of which appear only once. Losses at the gene ends were 3 bases for V and 4 bases for J; bases not matched to a gene: 9. The length of the CDR3 is 15 residues. CDR1 is LGHNA, CDR2 YNFKEQ, per germline. Donors had nominal health at sampling but likely had unrecorded immune exposures. The specimen sequenced was PBMCs. This sequence was found in a woman in her thirties in good health and CMV-seronegative. The rearrangement uses TRBV4-2 and TRBJ2-7; 7 bases are a match to TRBD2. The DNA of the CDR3 is TGTGCCAGCAGCCACCCTAATAGCGGGCTGTACGAGCAGTACTTC. It translates to CASSHPNSGLYEQYF.